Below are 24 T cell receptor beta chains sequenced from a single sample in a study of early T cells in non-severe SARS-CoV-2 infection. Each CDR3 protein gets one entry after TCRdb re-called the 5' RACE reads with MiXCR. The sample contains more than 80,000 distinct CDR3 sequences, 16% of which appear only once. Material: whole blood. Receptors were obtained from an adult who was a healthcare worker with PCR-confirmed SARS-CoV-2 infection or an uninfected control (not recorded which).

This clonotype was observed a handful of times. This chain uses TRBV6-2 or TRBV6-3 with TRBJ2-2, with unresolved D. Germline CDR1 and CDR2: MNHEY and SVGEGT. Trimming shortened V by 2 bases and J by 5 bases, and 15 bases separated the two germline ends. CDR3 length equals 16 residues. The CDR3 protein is CASSYTAREATGELFF. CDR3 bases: TGTGCCAGCAGTTACACTGCGAGAGAAGCAACCGGGGAGCTGTTTTTT.

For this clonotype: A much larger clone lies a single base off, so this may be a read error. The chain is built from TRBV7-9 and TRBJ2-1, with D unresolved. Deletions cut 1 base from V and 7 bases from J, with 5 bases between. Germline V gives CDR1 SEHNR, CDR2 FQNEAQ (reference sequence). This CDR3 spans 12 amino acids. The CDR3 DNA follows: TGTGCCAGCAGCTTAGGGGTGAATGAGCAGTTCTTC. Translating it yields CASSLGVNEQFF.

CDR3 nucleotide sequence: TGTGCCAGTACCCAGGTACCTCACTCCTACAATGAGCAGTTCTTC. Translated, it gives CASTQVPHSYNEQFF. This chain links TRBV19 with TRBJ2-1; D not certain. The CDR3 has 15 residues. V was cut by 7 bases and J by 0 bases, with 13 bases left in between. Germline V gene sequence: CDR1 LNHDA, CDR2 SQIVND (reference sequence).

CDR3 residues: CASSAISTDTQYF. The CDR3 DNA is TGTGCCAGCAGTGCCATAAGCACAGATACGCAGTATTTT. The V gene is TRBV7-2, the J gene TRBJ2-3, with D unresolved. This CDR3 comprises 13 residues. Between the trimmed V and J ends, which lost 6 bases and 0 bases, there was a span of 7 bases. Germline loops: CDR1 SGHTA, CDR2 FQGNSA.

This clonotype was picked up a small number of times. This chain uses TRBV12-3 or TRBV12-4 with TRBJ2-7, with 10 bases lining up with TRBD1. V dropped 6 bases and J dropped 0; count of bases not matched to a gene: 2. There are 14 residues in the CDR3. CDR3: CASRGQGPSYEQYF. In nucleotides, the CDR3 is TGTGCCAGCAGGGGACAGGGGCCCTCCTACGAGCAGTACTTC.

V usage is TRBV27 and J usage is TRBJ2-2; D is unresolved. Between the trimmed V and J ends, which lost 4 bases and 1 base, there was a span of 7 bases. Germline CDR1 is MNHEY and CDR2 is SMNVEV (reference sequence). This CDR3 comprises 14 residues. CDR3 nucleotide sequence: TGTGCCAGCAGTTGGTACAAGAACACCGGGGAGCTGTTTTTT. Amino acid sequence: CASSWYKNTGELFF.

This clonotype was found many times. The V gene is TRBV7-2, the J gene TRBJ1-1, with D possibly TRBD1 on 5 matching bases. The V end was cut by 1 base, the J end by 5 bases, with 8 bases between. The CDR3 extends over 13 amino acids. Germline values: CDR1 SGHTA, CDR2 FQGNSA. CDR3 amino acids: CASSLDWGTEAFF. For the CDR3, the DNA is TGTGCCAGCAGCTTAGACTGGGGGACTGAAGCTTTCTTT.

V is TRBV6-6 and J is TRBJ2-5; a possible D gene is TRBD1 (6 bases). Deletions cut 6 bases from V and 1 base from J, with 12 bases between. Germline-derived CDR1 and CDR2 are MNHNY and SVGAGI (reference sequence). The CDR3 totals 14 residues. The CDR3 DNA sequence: TGTGCCAGCAGCTCCGACAGGCTCCAAGAGACCCAGTACTTC. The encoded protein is CASSSDRLQETQYF.

The CDR3 sequence: CASSLTWDEQYF. In nucleotides, the CDR3 is TGTGCCAGCAGCCTCACCTGGGACGAGCAGTACTTC. The rearrangement joins TRBV7-9 to TRBJ2-7, with no clear D. Germline V gene data show CDR1 as SEHNR and CDR2 as FQNEAQ (reference sequence). V lost 5 bases and J lost 5, with 10 bases in between. CDR3 length equals 12 residues.

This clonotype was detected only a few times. The CDR3 sequence: CASNPGTDSNQPQHF. CDR3 bases: TGTGCCAGCAACCCCGGGACGGATAGCAATCAGCCCCAGCATTTT. This chain uses TRBV2 with TRBJ1-5; a weak D match, TRBD1 (5 bases). Deletions cut 7 bases from V and 0 bases from J, with 13 bases between. The length of the CDR3 is 15 residues. The germline gives CDR1 SNHLY, CDR2 FYNNEI. Looking up the rest from reference TRBV2 and TRBJ1-5 gives the full variable domain: EPEVTQTPSHQVTQMGQEVILRCVPISNHLYFYWYRQILGQKVEFLVSFYNNEISEKSEIFDDQFSVERPDGSNFTLKIRSTKLEDSAMYFCASNPGTDSNQPQHFGDGTRLSIL.

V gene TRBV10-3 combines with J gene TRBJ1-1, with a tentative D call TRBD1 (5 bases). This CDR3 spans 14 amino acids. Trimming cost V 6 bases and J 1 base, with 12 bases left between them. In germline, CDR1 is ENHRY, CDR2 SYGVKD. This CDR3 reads CAIRDDRANTEAFF. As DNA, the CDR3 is TGTGCCATCAGGGATGACAGAGCGAACACTGAAGCTTTCTTT.

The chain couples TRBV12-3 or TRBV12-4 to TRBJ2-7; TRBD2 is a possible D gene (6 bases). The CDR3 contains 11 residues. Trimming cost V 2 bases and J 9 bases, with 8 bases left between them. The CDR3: CASSLKGGQYF. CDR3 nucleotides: TGTGCCAGCAGTTTAAAGGGAGGGCAGTACTTC.

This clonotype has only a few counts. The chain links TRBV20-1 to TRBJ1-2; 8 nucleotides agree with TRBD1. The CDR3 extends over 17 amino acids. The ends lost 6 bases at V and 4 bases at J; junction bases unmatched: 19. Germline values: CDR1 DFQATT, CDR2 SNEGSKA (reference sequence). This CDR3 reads CSANVPGQAEAVYGYTF. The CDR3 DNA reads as TGCAGTGCAAACGTACCGGGACAGGCGGAGGCGGTCTATGGCTACACCTTC.

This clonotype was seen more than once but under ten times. CDR3 in amino acids: CASSLDPTAYEQYF. The CDR3 DNA follows: TGTGCCAGCAGCCTAGACCCAACGGCCTACGAGCAGTACTTC. The chain employs TRBV7-8 and TRBJ2-7, with D unclear. Trimming cost V 5 bases and J 2 bases, with 13 bases left between them. The germline CDR1 and CDR2 sequences are SGHVS and FQNEAQ. The CDR3 extends over 14 amino acids.

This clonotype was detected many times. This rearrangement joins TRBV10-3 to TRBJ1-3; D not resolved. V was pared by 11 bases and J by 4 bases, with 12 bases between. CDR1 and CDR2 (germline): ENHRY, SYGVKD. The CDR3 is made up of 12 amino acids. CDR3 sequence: CAGLTSGNTIYF. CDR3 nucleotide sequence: TGTGCCGGCCTAACCTCAGGAAACACCATATATTTT.

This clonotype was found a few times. The chain's CDR3 is CASSLEGRGGSSYNEQFF. CDR3 bases: TGTGCCAGCAGCTTAGAAGGGCGTGGCGGTAGCTCCTACAATGAGCAGTTCTTC. V usage is TRBV11-2 and J usage is TRBJ2-1, with D unresolved. CDR1 is SGHAT and CDR2 is FQNNGV in the germline V gene. CDR3 size: 18 residues. Trimming left V 0 bases short and J 0 bases short, with 15 bases between.

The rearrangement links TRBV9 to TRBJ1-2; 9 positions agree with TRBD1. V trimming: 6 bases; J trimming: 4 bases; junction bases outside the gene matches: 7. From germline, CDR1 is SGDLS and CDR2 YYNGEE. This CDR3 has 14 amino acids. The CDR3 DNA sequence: TGTGCCAGCACCCGGGGACAGGGTATCTATGGCTACACCTTC. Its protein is CASTRGQGIYGYTF.

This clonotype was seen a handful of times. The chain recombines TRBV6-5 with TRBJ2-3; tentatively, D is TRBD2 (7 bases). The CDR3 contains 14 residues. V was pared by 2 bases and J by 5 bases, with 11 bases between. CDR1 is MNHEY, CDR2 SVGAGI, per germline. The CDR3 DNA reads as TGTGCCAGCAGTTACGGGGGGGCAAAAGATACGCAGTATTTT. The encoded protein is CASSYGGAKDTQYF.

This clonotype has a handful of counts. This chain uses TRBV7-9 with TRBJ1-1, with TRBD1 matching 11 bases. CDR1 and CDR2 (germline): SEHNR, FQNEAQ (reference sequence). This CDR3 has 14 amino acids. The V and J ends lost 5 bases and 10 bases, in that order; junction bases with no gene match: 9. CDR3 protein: CASSVSRTGGSAFF. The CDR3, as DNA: TGTGCCAGCAGCGTAAGTCGGACAGGGGGCTCAGCTTTCTTT. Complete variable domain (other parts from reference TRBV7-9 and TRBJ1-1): DTGVSQNPRHKITKRGQNVTFRCDPISEHNRLYWYRQTLGQGPEFLTYFQNEAQLEKSRLLSDRFSAERPKGSFSTLEIQRTEQGDSAMYLCASSVSRTGGSAFFGQGTRLTVV.

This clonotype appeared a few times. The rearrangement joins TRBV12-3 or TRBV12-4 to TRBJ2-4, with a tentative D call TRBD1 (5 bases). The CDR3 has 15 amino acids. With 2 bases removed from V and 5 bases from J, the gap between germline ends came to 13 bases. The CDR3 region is CASSLNFAGQNIQYF. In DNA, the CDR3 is TGTGCCAGCAGTTTAAACTTTGCAGGGCAAAACATTCAGTACTTC.

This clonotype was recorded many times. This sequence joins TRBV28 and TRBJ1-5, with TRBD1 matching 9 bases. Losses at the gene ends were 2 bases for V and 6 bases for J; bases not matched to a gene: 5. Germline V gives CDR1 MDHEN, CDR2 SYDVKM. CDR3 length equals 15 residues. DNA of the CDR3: TGTGCCAGCAGTTTACTCACAGGGGGCCCTCAGCCCCAGCATTTT. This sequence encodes CASSLLTGGPQPQHF. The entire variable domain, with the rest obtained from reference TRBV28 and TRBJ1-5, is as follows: DVKVTQSSRYLVKRTGEKVFLECVQDMDHENMFWYRQDPGLGLRLIYFSYDVKMKEKGDIPEGYSVSREKKERFSLILESASTNQTSMYLCASSLLTGGPQPQHFGDGTRLSIL.

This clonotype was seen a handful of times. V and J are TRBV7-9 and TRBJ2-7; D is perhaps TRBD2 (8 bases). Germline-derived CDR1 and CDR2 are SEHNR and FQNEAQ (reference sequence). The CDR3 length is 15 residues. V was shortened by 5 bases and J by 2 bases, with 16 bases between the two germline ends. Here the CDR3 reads CASSKSGGQTYEQYF. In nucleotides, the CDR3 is TGTGCCAGCAGCAAGAGCGGGGGACAGACCTACGAGCAGTACTTC.

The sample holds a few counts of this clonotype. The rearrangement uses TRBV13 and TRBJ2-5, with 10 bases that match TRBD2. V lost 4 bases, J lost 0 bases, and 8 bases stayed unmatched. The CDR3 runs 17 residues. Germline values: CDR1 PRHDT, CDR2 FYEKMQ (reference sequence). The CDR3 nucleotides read TGTGCCAGCAGCTCGGGAGCTAGCGGGAGCTACCAAGAGACCCAGTACTTC. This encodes CASSSGASGSYQETQYF.

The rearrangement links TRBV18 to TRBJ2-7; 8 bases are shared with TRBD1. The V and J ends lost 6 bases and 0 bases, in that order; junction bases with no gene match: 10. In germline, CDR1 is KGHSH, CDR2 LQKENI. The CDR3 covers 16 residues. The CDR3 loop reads CASSRGTGPSSYEQYF. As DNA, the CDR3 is TGTGCCAGCTCTCGAGGGACAGGTCCTAGCTCCTACGAGCAGTACTTC.